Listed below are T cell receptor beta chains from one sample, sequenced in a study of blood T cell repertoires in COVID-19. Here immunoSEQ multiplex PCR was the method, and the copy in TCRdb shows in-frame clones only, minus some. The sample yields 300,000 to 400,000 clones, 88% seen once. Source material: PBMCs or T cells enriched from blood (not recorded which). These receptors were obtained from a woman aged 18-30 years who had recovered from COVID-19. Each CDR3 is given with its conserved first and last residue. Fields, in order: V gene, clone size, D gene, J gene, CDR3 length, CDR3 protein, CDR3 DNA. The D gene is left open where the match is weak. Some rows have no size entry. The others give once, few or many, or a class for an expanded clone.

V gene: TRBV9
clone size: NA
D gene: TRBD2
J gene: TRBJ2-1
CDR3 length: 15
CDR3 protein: CASSVSPGGRNEQFF
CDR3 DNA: TGTGCCAGCAGCGTTAGTCCGGGAGGGCGAAATGAGCAGTTCTTC

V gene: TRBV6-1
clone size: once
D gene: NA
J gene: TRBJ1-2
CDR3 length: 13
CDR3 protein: CASSEVGVEGYTF
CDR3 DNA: TGTGCCAGCAGTGAAGTCGGGGTCGAAGGCTACACCTTC

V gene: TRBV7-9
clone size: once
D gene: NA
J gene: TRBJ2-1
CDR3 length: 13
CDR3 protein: CASSLALNNEQFF
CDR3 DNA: TGTGCCAGCAGCTTAGCCTTAAACAATGAGCAGTTCTTC

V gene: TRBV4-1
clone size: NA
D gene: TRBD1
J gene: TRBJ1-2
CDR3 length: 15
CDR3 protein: CASSQDPDRDFGYTF
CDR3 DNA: TGCGCCAGCAGCCAAGACCCGGACAGGGATTTTGGCTACACCTTC

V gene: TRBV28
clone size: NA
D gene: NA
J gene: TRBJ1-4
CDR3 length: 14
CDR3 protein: CASSFVKGDEKLFF
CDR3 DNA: TGTGCCAGCAGTTTCGTTAAGGGGGATGAAAAACTGTTTTTT

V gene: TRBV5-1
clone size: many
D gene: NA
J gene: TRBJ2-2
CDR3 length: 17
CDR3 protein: CASSPFGADRRTGELFF
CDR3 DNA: TGCGCCAGCAGCCCTTTTGGGGCCGACCGAAGGACCGGGGAGCTGTTTTTT

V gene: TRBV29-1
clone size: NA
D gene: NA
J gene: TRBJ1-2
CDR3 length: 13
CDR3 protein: CSVGASRNYGYTF
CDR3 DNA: TGCAGCGTTGGGGCGTCCCGGAACTATGGCTACACCTTC

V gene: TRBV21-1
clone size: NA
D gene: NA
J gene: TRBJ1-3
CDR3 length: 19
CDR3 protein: CASSKDDREPSPSGNTIYF
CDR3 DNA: TGTGCCAGCAGCAAAGACGACAGGGAACCATCACCCTCTGGAAACACCATATATTTT

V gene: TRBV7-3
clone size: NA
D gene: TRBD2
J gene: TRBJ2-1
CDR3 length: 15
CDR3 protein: CASSLSTSGVGEQFF
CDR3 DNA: TGTGCCAGCAGCTTATCAACTAGCGGGGTGGGTGAGCAGTTCTTC

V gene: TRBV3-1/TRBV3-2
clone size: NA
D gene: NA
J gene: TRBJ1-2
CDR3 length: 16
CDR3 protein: CASSQVSQGIDYGYTF
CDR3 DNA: TGTGCCAGCAGCCAAGTATCGCAGGGGATCGACTATGGCTACACCTTC

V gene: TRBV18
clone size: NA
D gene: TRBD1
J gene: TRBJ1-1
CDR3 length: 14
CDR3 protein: CASSLRTGNTEAFF
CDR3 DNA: TGTGCCAGCTCACTTCGGACAGGGAACACTGAAGCTTTCTTT